What follows is one T cell receptor beta chain and its context. Its antigen is unidentified. Assay: immunoSEQ multiplex PCR; the TCRdb copy retains only in-frame clones and omits some. The sample gives more than 45,000 clones, 82% of which show up once; about 4.5% is in the top ten. This sample stems from a study of PD-L1 blockade in urothelial cancer. Looking at the study overall: T cells were recovered from blood samples at a median of around 150,000.

Overall study findings and caveats: Better progression-free and overall survival followed lower pretreatment blood clonality.

This TCR was recovered from a man in his 70s with urothelial cancer. This material consisted of PBMCs, taken around atezolizumab (anti-PD-L1) treatment.

CDR3 nucleotides: TGTGCCAGCAGCCCAGACAGGGACCGCTATGGCTACACCTTC. Its translation: CASSPDRDRYGYTF. The V call is TRBV7-2, the J call TRBJ1-2; 7 positions match TRBD1. CDR1 and CDR2 from the germline V gene are SGHTA and FQGNSA. The CDR3 consists of 14 residues. After removal of 5 bases from V and 4 bases from J, the junction contained 7 bases not matched to a gene.